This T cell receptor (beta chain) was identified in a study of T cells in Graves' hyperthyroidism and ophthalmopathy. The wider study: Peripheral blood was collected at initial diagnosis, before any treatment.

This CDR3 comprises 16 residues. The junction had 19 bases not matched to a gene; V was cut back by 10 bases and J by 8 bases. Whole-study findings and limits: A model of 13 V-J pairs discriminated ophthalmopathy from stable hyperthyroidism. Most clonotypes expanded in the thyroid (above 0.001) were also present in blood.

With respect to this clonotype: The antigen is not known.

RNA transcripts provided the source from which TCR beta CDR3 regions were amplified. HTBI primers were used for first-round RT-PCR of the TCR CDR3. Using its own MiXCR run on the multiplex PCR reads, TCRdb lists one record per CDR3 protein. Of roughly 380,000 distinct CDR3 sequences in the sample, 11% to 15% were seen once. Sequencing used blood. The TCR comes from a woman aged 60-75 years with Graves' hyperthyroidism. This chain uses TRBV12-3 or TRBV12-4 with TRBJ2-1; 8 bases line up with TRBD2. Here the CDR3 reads CATPPGRTSPRDEQFF. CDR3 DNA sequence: TGTGCCACCCCCCCCGGCCGGACTAGCCCCCGGGATGAGCAGTTCTTC.